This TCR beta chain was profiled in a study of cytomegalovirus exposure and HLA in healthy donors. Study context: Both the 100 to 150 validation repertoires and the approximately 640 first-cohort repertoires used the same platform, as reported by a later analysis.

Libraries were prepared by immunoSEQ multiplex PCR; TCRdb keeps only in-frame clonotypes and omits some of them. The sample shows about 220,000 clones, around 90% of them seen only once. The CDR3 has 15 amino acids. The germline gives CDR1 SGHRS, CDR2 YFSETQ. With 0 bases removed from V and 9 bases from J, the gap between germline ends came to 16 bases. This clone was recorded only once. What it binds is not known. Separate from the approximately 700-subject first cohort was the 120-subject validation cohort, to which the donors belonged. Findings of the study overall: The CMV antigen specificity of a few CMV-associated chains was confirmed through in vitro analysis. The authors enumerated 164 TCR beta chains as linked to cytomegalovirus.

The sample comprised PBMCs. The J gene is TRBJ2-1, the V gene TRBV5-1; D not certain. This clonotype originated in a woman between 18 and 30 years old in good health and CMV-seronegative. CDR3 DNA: TGCGCCAGCAGCTTGGTGGCGTTTGCGGTTTGTGAGCAGTTCTTC. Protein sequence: CASSLVAFAVCEQFF.